A selection of T cell receptor beta chains follows, all from one sample in a study of blood T cell repertoires in COVID-19. Sequenced by immunoSEQ multiplex PCR; TCRdb stores in-frame clones only, minus some. This sample has fewer than 85,000 clones; roughly four fifths occur once, and the top ten carry roughly 6%. Source material: peripheral blood. The receptors were sampled from a woman aged 55-75 years with acute or convalescent COVID-19. Each CDR3 is given with its conserved first and last residue. The D gene is left open where the match is weak. Clone size is stated in some rows and not others, as once, few, many or a class when expanded.

TRBV7-3	.	TRBJ2-1	.	CASSFGGIYNEQFF	TGTGCCAGCAGCTTTGGAGGGATATACAATGAGCAGTTCTTC
TRBV24-1	.	TRBJ2-3	.	CATSDTGTTRGADTQYF	TGTGCCACCAGTGACACCGGGACTACCAGGGGCGCAGATACGCAGTATTTT
TRBV5-4	.	TRBJ1-2	.	CASNPGQRKTLGDLGYTF	TGTGCCAGCAACCCTGGACAGCGAAAAACCCTGGGGGACCTGGGCTACACCTTC
TRBV11-2	.	TRBJ1-1	.	CASSLENGVAEAFF	TGTGCCAGCAGCTTAGAGAACGGGGTCGCTGAAGCTTTCTTT
TRBV4-1	.	TRBJ2-7	.	CASSPGQRTYEQYF	TGCGCCAGCAGTCCGGGACAACGAACCTACGAGCAGTACTTC
TRBV11-2	.	TRBJ1-6	.	CASSLSSNSPLHF	TGTGCCAGCAGCTTATCTAGTAATTCACCCCTCCACTTT
TRBV6-5	.	TRBJ2-7	.	CASSRDSHYEQYF	TGTGCCAGCAGTCGGGACTCTCACTACGAGCAGTACTTC
TRBV2	.	TRBJ2-2	.	CASSGQGTGELFF	TGTGCCAGCAGTGGCCAGGGAACCGGGGAGCTGTTTTTT
TRBV20-1	.	TRBJ1-2	.	CSASTRLGAGGYTF	TGCAGTGCTAGTACACGGTTGGGGGCAGGTGGCTACACCTTC
TRBV2	.	TRBJ1-4	.	CASSEALRATNEKLFF	TGTGCCAGCAGTGAAGCGCTCAGGGCTACTAATGAAAAACTGTTTTTT
TRBV2	.	TRBJ2-3	.	CASSTADTQYF	TGTGCCAGCAGTACTGCCGATACGCAGTATTTT
TRBV7-3	.	TRBJ1-1	many	CASSLSKNTEAFF	TGTGCCAGCAGCTTAAGTAAGAACACTGAAGCTTTCTTT
TRBV19	.	TRBJ2-1	once	CASSITAYNEQFF	TGTGCCAGTAGTATCACAGCTTACAATGAGCAGTTCTTC
TRBV5-1	TRBD1	TRBJ1-6	.	CASSSHGQGNNSPLHF	TGCGCCAGCAGCTCCCACGGACAGGGGAATAATTCACCCCTCCACTTT
TRBV30	.	TRBJ1-5	.	CAWGPGQGHSNQPQHF	TGTGCCTGGGGACCCGGGCAGGGTCATAGCAATCAGCCCCAGCATTTT
TRBV28	TRBD1	TRBJ1-5	few	CAILRDRGTYSNQPQHF	TGTGCCATATTACGGGACAGGGGCACTTATAGCAATCAGCCCCAGCATTTT
TRBV25-1	TRBD2	TRBJ2-1	.	CASRGTSGVNEQFF	TGTGCCAGCAGAGGGACTAGCGGGGTCAATGAGCAGTTCTTC
TRBV6-5	.	TRBJ1-1	once	CASIPRTTGNTEAFF	TGTGCCAGCATTCCCAGGACAACTGGGAACACTGAAGCTTTCTTT
TRBV10-3	.	TRBJ1-1	.	CAISELQGGTEAFF	TGTGCCATCAGTGAGTTACAGGGCGGGACTGAAGCTTTCTTT
TRBV12-3/TRBV12-4	TRBD1	TRBJ1-2	.	CASSGTEYGYTF	TGTGCCAGCAGTGGGACAGAGTATGGCTACACCTTC
TRBV4-2	.	TRBJ2-2	.	CASSPGLNTGELFF	TGTGCCAGCAGCCCGGGACTGAACACCGGGGAGCTGTTTTTT
TRBV24-1	.	TRBJ1-1	.	CATGGGGAQDTEAFF	TGTGCCACCGGGGGGGGAGGGGCGCAGGACACTGAAGCTTTCTTT
TRBV18	TRBD1	TRBJ1-4	.	CASSLTGGVNEKLFF	TGTGCCAGCTCACTGACAGGGGGCGTTAATGAAAAACTGTTTTTT
TRBV5-1	TRBD1	TRBJ1-3	.	CASSLDRGGGTIYF	TGCGCCAGCAGCTTGGACAGGGGTGGGGGAACCATATATTTT
TRBV2	TRBD1	TRBJ1-2	.	CASSDGQVDAYTF	TGTGCCAGCAGTGACGGACAGGTTGACGCCTACACCTTC
TRBV2	.	TRBJ2-2	.	CASSEVPPGTGELFF	TGTGCCAGCAGTGAAGTTCCTCCGGGGACCGGGGAGCTGTTTTTT
TRBV5-8	TRBD1	TRBJ2-7	.	CASSSSTGALSYEQYF	TGTGCCAGCAGCTCCTCGACAGGGGCACTCTCCTACGAGCAGTACTTC
TRBV24-1	.	TRBJ1-6	.	CATIQGSYNSPLHF	TGTGCCACGATACAGGGCTCCTATAATTCACCCCTCCACTTT
TRBV5-1	.	TRBJ2-2	once	CASSLLLAANTGELFF	TGCGCCAGCAGCTTGCTCTTAGCTGCGAACACCGGGGAGCTGTTTTTT
TRBV3-1/TRBV3-2	.	TRBJ1-2	.	CASSRGPFYGYTF	TGTGCCAGCAGCCGGGGCCCCTTCTATGGCTACACCTTC
TRBV7-2	.	TRBJ2-5	.	CASSLGPQETQYF	TGTGCCAGCAGCTTAGGGCCACAAGAGACCCAGTACTTC
TRBV24-1	TRBD1	TRBJ2-3	.	CATSDPRQGNADTQYF	TGTGCCACCAGTGATCCACGACAGGGGAATGCAGATACGCAGTATTTT
TRBV6-5	.	TRBJ1-6	.	CASSLPRGALHF	TGTGCCAGCAGTTTACCCAGGGGAGCCCTCCACTTT
TRBV27	TRBD1	TRBJ1-5	.	CASGKDRGINQPQHF	TGTGCCAGCGGGAAGGACAGGGGGATTAATCAGCCCCAGCATTTT
TRBV30	.	TRBJ1-1	.	CAWSVGVNTEAFF	TGTGCCTGGAGTGTAGGGGTTAACACTGAAGCTTTCTTT
TRBV28	TRBD1	TRBJ1-1	.	CASSNPGGGNTEAFF	TGTGCCAGCAGTAACCCAGGGGGCGGCAACACTGAAGCTTTCTTT
TRBV6-1	.	TRBJ1-5	.	CASSEAGRGSNQPQHF	TGTGCCAGCAGTGAAGCGGGTAGGGGATCCAATCAGCCCCAGCATTTT
TRBV5-4	TRBD1	TRBJ2-5	.	CASSPGTGGETQYF	TGTGCCAGCAGCCCTGGGACAGGGGGGGAGACCCAGTACTTC
TRBV29-1	.	TRBJ1-3	.	CSGAFSGNTIYF	TGCAGCGGAGCCTTTTCTGGAAACACCATATATTTT
TRBV11-3	.	TRBJ1-1	.	CASSPTKNTEAFF	TGTGCCAGCAGCCCCACAAAGAACACTGAAGCTTTCTTT